Listed here are 3 T cell receptor beta chains from one sample, sequenced in a study of memory CD4+ T cells and cytomegalovirus serostatus. Single viable CD3+CD4+CD8-CD45RO+ cells were sorted as the memory CD4+ T cells. The method was immunoSEQ multiplex PCR; TCRdb's version includes in-frame clones alone and lacks a portion of them. The sample holds about 80,000 clones, 65% to 85% seen once. Sequenced input: memory CD4+ T cells from blood. These receptors all come from an adult in good health and CMV-seronegative.

The J gene is TRBJ1-5, the V gene TRBV10-2; D possibly corresponds to TRBD1 (6 bases). The CDR3 extends over 14 amino acids. Trimming took 3 bases from V and 2 from J, leaving 8 bases between them. Germline loops: CDR1 WSHSY, CDR2 SAAADI. The CDR3 DNA reads TGCGCCAGCAGTGAACAGGGAGGCAATCAGCCCCAGCATTTT. Translating it yields CASSEQGGNQPQHF.

The chain combines TRBV5-6 with TRBJ1-3, with D hard to call. The CDR3 extends over 14 amino acids. In germline, CDR1 is SGHDT, CDR2 YYEEEE. V was cut by 6 bases and J by 0 bases, with 10 bases left in between. CDR3 protein: CASTRVSSGNTIYF. DNA of the CDR3: TGTGCCAGCACCCGGGTGAGCTCTGGAAACACCATATATTTT.

The rearrangement links TRBV19 to TRBJ1-4; TRBD1 matches at 7 bases. Germline trimming cut 10 bases from V and 8 bases from J; bases unmatched to any gene: 10. CDR3 length: 13 amino acids. Germline loops: CDR1 LNHDA, CDR2 SQIVND (reference sequence). The CDR3 spells CATHDRAGEKLFF. The CDR3 bases are TGTGCCACCCACGACAGGGCCGGGGAAAAACTGTTTTTT.